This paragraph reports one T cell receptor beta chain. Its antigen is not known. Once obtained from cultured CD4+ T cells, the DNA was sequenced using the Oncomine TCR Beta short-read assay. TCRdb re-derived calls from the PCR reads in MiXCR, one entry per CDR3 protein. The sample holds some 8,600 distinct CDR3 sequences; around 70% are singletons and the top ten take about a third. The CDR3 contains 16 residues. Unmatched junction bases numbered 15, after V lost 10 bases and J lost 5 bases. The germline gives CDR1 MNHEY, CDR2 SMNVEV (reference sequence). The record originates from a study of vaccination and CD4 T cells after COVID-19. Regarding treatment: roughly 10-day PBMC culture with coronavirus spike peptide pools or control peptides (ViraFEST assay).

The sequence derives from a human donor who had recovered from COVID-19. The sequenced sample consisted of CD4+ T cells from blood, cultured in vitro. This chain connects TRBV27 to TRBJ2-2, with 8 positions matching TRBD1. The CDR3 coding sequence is TGTGCCACCCAGACAGGGGCCGGGGGTACTACCGGGGAGCTGTTTTTT. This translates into CATQTGAGGTTGELFF.